The present T cell receptor beta chain was sequenced within a study of shared clonotypes between healthy human individuals. Study context: Two women and three men aged 18 to 49 served as donors. Study outcomes and limitations: Sample collection involved blood only; tissue repertoires are likely different. Read depth was anticipated to influence clonotype sharing among donors.

Germline-derived CDR1 and CDR2 are SSHAT and FNYEAQ (reference sequence). The CDR3 covers 14 residues. Naive CD8 isolation took CD45RO-negative cells positively selected for CCR7 and excluded terminally differentiated effector memory CD45RA+ cells. Sequencing was performed with immunoSEQ multiplex PCR; in TCRdb, only in-frame clones are kept and a portion is missing. The sample lists roughly 2,000,000 clones, just under 95% seen once, with roughly 1.2% in the top ten. Points on this clone: Its antigen is not known. One end of the junction is discordant with germline, which a read error may explain.

The source material was naive CD8+ T cells sorted from blood. The receptor was isolated from a man aged 18 to 30 in good health. The chain has TRBV7-7 and TRBJ2-2; D is unresolved. This CDR3 reads CASSPYGVSGELFF. The CDR3 DNA follows: TGTGCTAGCAGCCCTTATGGGGTGTCCGGGGAGCTGTTTTTT.